This TCR beta chain is from a study of T cells expressing NK-cell markers. UMIs accompanied the 5'RACE template switching by which TCR beta cDNA was made. TCRdb reanalyzed the 5' RACE reads, giving one entry per CDR3 protein sequence and no DNA. The sample has about 460,000 distinct CDR3 sequences, and its top ten clones hold roughly 1.4%. Concerning this clonotype: The antigen remains undetermined.

Broader study findings: In several donors, dominant CD3+CD56+NKG2C+ clones formed 1.0-7.0% of CD8+ cells.

This TCR was sampled from a woman in her fifties or sixties in good health. Sequenced: blood T cells: a sorted CD56 or NKG2C T cell subset, CD4+ or CD8+ T cells, or bulk PBMC T cells (not recorded which).

CDR3 loop: CASSYGGLPANYGYTF. The chain couples TRBV6-5 to TRBJ1-2; TCRdb indicates TRBD1, and absent DNA this call remains unverified. There are 16 residues in the CDR3. Germline-derived CDR1 and CDR2 are MNHEY and SVGAGI.